The 28 T cell receptor beta chains below were found in one sample sequenced in a study of T cell responses to AZD1222 COVID-19 vaccine. The table came from immunoSEQ multiplex PCR; TCRdb's copy has only in-frame clones and leaves some out. Among about 120,000 clones listed, 91% were seen once. This specimen was peripheral blood, taken on day 0 of AZD1222 vaccination. These receptors all come from an adult in good health.

The count of this clone is one. The CDR3 DNA reads as TGTGCCAGCTCAGCTACAACCTCTGGAAACACCATATATTTT. This codes for CASSATTSGNTIYF. The chain uses TRBV18 and TRBJ1-3; D is unclear. Per germline, CDR1 KGHSH and CDR2 LQKENI. V lost 5 bases to trimming and J lost 0 bases, with 8 bases between them. The CDR3 totals 14 residues.

The chain combines TRBV19 with TRBJ2-1, with 7 bases lining up with TRBD1. There are 15 residues in the CDR3. Trimming took 5 bases from V and 4 from J; bases not matched to a gene: 8. CDR1 and CDR2 from the germline V gene are LNHDA and SQIVND (reference sequence). CDR3 loop: CASSSDRPSYNEQFF. For the CDR3, the DNA is TGTGCCAGTAGTTCGGACAGGCCGTCATACAATGAGCAGTTCTTC.

V usage is TRBV28 and J usage is TRBJ1-1, with D maybe TRBD1 (5 bases). V dropped 3 bases and J dropped 1 base, with 15 bases sitting between them. CDR1 and CDR2 (germline): MDHEN, SYDVKM. The CDR3 is made up of 16 amino acids. The CDR3 region has the DNA TGTGCCAGCAGTTTTGACCCCCCTGGGGGGAACACTGAAGCTTTCTTT. It is translated as CASSFDPPGGNTEAFF. The full variable domain, with the rest looked up from reference TRBV28 and TRBJ1-1, is DVKVTQSSRYLVKRTGEKVFLECVQDMDHENMFWYRQDPGLGLRLIYFSYDVKMKEKGDIPEGYSVSREKKERFSLILESASTNQTSMYLCASSFDPPGGNTEAFFGQGTRLTVV.

Points on this clone: Additional DNA sequences in this sample encode the identical CDR3. The chain links TRBV3-1 (or the pseudogene TRBV3-2) to TRBJ1-1; possible D gene TRBD1, 5 bases. The CDR3 totals 13 residues. Germline assignment: CDR1 LGHDT and CDR2 YNNKEL (reference sequence). The V end was cut by 6 bases, the J end by 4 bases, with 12 bases between. The CDR3 DNA reads as TGTGCCAGCAGTCTACGCGGGGGCACTGAAGCTTTCTTT. It yields the protein CASSLRGGTEAFF.

The V and J genes are TRBV4-2 and TRBJ1-5, with 9 bases identical to TRBD1. V trimming: 1 base; J trimming: 7 bases; junction bases outside the gene matches: 11. Germline V lookup: CDR1 LGHNA, CDR2 YNFKEQ. This CDR3 comprises 17 residues. The CDR3, as DNA: TGTGCCAGCAGCCAAGTCCGGACAGGGGTCGGTGGACAGCCCCAGCATTTT. It codes for CASSQVRTGVGGQPQHF.

The gene calls are TRBV4-1 and TRBJ2-7; TRBD1 might be the D (5 bases). The germline V and J ends were trimmed by 0 bases and 0 bases, with 12 bases remaining between them. The CDR3 sequence is 16 residues long. Germline CDR1 is MGHRA and CDR2 is YSYEKL. The CDR3 sequence is CASSQEPQGGSYEQYF. The DNA for the CDR3 is TGCGCCAGCAGCCAAGAACCCCAGGGCGGCTCCTACGAGCAGTACTTC.

This clone was counted a single time. This sequence joins TRBV4-1 and TRBJ2-4, with 7 nucleotides matching TRBD1. Germline V gene data show CDR1 as MGHRA and CDR2 as YSYEKL. V gave up 3 bases and J gave up 0 bases; unmatched junction bases: 17. The CDR3 loop spans 20 amino acids. CDR3 region: CASSHSTGTESHLAKNIQYF. CDR3 DNA: TGCGCCAGCAGCCATTCTACCGGGACAGAATCTCACTTAGCCAAAAACATTCAGTACTTC.

The rearrangement links TRBV5-1 to TRBJ1-2; D is perhaps TRBD1 (5 bases). Trimming shortened V by 0 bases and J by 6 bases, and 9 bases separated the two germline ends. The CDR3 is 13 amino acids. Germline V lookup: CDR1 SGHRS, CDR2 YFSETQ. The CDR3 DNA sequence: TGCGCCAGCAGCTTGGCCCTAGGGGATGGCTACACCTTC. Protein product: CASSLALGDGYTF.

The rearrangement uses TRBV10-3 and TRBJ1-1, with D unclear. The CDR3 is made up of 14 amino acids. Germline V gene data show CDR1 as ENHRY and CDR2 as SYGVKD. V was pared by 0 bases and J by 3 bases, with 8 bases between. The CDR3 is CAISESKGHTEAFF. CDR3 in DNA: TGTGCCATCAGTGAGTCGAAAGGGCACACTGAAGCTTTCTTT.

This clone was seen a single time. The chain uses TRBV24-1 and TRBJ2-2; the D gene is possibly TRBD1 (6 bases). The germline gives CDR1 KGHDR, CDR2 SFDVKD. This CDR3 is built from 18 residues. The V end lost 8 bases, the J end lost 0 bases, and 21 bases lay between the germline ends. The CDR3 reads CATKGTQGPPANTGELFF. The DNA of the CDR3 is TGTGCCACCAAGGGAACACAGGGCCCTCCCGCGAACACCGGGGAGCTGTTTTTT.

This chain connects TRBV5-1 to TRBJ2-5, with D possibly being TRBD2 (6 bases). Deletions cut 5 bases from V and 2 bases from J, with 13 bases between. This CDR3 is 14 amino acids long. CDR1 SGHRS and CDR2 YFSETQ come from the germline V gene. This CDR3 reads CASRAGSSQETQYF. The CDR3 region has the DNA TGCGCCAGCAGGGCGGGAAGTTCTCAAGAGACCCAGTACTTC.

The chain combines TRBV25-1 with TRBJ1-6; D perhaps matches TRBD1 (6 bases). Trimming removed 4 bases at V and 9 bases at J, with 16 bases between. The germline V gene has CDR1 MGHDK and CDR2 SYGVNS. The CDR3 runs 15 residues. CDR3: CASSVPGGAPSPLHF. CDR3 in DNA: TGTGCCAGCAGTGTCCCCGGGGGCGCGCCTTCACCCCTCCACTTT.

The chain couples TRBV19 to TRBJ1-1; tentatively, D is TRBD1 (5 bases). The CDR3 contains 16 residues. Germline loops: CDR1 LNHDA, CDR2 SQIVND (reference sequence). The V and J ends lost 3 bases and 4 bases respectively, with 18 bases between them. The CDR3 DNA reads TGTGCCAGTAGTATCAACCCGACGGGGCGGCTCACTGAAGCTTTCTTT. Amino acid sequence: CASSINPTGRLTEAFF. Full variable domain (remainder filled in from reference TRBV19 and TRBJ1-1): DGGITQSPKYLFRKEGQNVTLSCEQNLNHDAMYWYRQDPGQGLRLIYYSQIVNDFQKGDIAEGYSVSREKKESFPLTVTSAQKNPTAFYLCASSINPTGRLTEAFFGQGTRLTVV.

CDR3 in amino acids: CAIARDPLAHSGNTIYF. The CDR3 DNA reads as TGTGCCATCGCCAGGGATCCACTGGCCCACTCTGGAAACACCATATATTTT. The genes are TRBV11-2 and TRBJ1-3; D is possibly TRBD1 (5 bases). V was cut by 10 bases and J by 0 bases, with 22 bases left in between. The CDR3 extends over 17 amino acids. Germline V lookup: CDR1 SGHAT, CDR2 FQNNGV.

This clone was detected a few times. The chain uses TRBV21-1 and TRBJ2-2. TRBV21-1 is tagged as a pseudogene. This CDR3 has 12 residues. CDR3 in amino acids: CASSKSGGELFF. CDR3 coding DNA: TGTGCCAGCAGCAAATCTGGCGGGGAGCTGTTTTTT.

The rearrangement uses TRBV27 and TRBJ2-1, with unresolved D. This CDR3 contains 14 residues. Germline CDR1 reads MNHEY; CDR2 reads SMNVEV (reference sequence). Trimming left V 2 bases short and J 6 bases short, with 11 bases between. DNA for the CDR3: TGTGCCAGCAGTTTAGGGCAGAGCCTCAATGAGCAGTTCTTC. As protein: CASSLGQSLNEQFF.

This sequence joins TRBV7-3 and TRBJ2-7; D might be TRBD1 or TRBD2, each matching 6 bases. CDR1 and CDR2 (germline): SGHTA, FQGTGA. Trimming removed 2 bases at V and 3 bases at J, with 11 bases between. CDR3 size: 14 residues. The CDR3 is CASSLGGLDYEQYF. CDR3 nucleotides: TGTGCCAGCAGCTTAGGGGGGCTGGACTACGAGCAGTACTTC.

The chain uses TRBV11-2 and TRBJ2-7; TRBD1 is a possible D gene (5 bases). Trimming shortened V by 5 bases and J by 3 bases, and 11 bases separated the two germline ends. CDR1 is SGHAT and CDR2 is FQNNGV in the germline V gene. The CDR3 has 13 residues. For the CDR3, the DNA is TGTGCCAGCAGCGCAAGACAGCTCTACGAGCAGTACTTC. Residues: CASSARQLYEQYF.

The V and J genes are TRBV7-9 and TRBJ2-5; D is uncertain. Germline CDR1 and CDR2: SEHNR and FQNEAQ (reference sequence). With 1 base removed from V and 4 bases from J, the gap between germline ends came to 10 bases. CDR3 length: 14 amino acids. The CDR3 DNA reads as TGTGCCAGCAGCTTAGGAGTACAAGGAGAGACCCAGTACTTC. This codes for CASSLGVQGETQYF. Complete variable domain (other parts from reference TRBV7-9 and TRBJ2-5): DTGVSQNPRHKITKRGQNVTFRCDPISEHNRLYWYRQTLGQGPEFLTYFQNEAQLEKSRLLSDRFSAERPKGSFSTLEIQRTEQGDSAMYLCASSLGVQGETQYFGPGTRLLVL.

The rearrangement joins TRBV12-5 to TRBJ1-4; 7 bases map to TRBD1. The CDR3 length is 16 residues. The germline V gene has CDR1 LGHNT and CDR2 FRNRAP. V shed 4 bases, J shed 7 bases, and the junction held 12 bases outside the gene matches. The CDR3 is CASGSPIHRGSEKLFF. The CDR3, as DNA: TGTGCTAGTGGTTCCCCAATCCACAGGGGTTCTGAAAAACTGTTTTTT.

This rearrangement joins TRBV9 to TRBJ1-2, with 7 bases that match TRBD1. The CDR3 loop spans 16 amino acids. With V trimmed by 2 bases and J by 3 bases, 10 bases remained unmatched. Germline assignment: CDR1 SGDLS and CDR2 YYNGEE. The CDR3 here is CASSVGGTVGYYGYTF. CDR3 coding DNA: TGTGCCAGCAGCGTGGGTGGGACAGTAGGGTACTATGGCTACACCTTC.

This chain uses TRBV10-3 with TRBJ1-3; D call uncertain. This CDR3 comprises 19 residues. Germline CDR1 reads ENHRY; CDR2 reads SYGVKD. V was clipped by 0 bases and J by 0 bases, with 18 bases between them. CDR3 sequence: CAISESLGKKAPSGNTIYF. Here the CDR3 DNA reads TGTGCCATCAGTGAGTCCCTAGGGAAAAAGGCCCCCTCTGGAAACACCATATATTTT.

About this clone itself: One end of the junction is discordant with germline, which a read error may explain. The V gene is TRBV30, the J gene TRBJ2-7; D may be TRBD1 (6 bases). Germline CDR1 is GTSNPN and CDR2 is SVGIG (reference sequence). This CDR3 is 12 amino acids long. CDR3 sequence (DNA): TGTGCCTGGAGCCCAGGAGGACAGCAAGAGAACTTC. Its translation: CAWSPGGQQENF.

The gene calls are TRBV28 and TRBJ2-7, with TRBD2 identical over 9 bases. Germline CDR1 and CDR2: MDHEN and SYDVKM. The CDR3 totals 14 residues. Unmatched junction bases numbered 9, after V lost 5 bases and J lost 7 bases. For the CDR3, the DNA is TGTGCCAGCAGTCCCGGGACTAGCTTTGGTGAGCAGTACTTC. Its translation: CASSPGTSFGEQYF.

CDR3 sequence: CAWSSRGPYGYTF. The CDR3 DNA reads TGTGCCTGGTCGTCCCGGGGGCCCTATGGCTACACCTTC. The V gene is TRBV30, the J gene TRBJ1-2; D is perhaps TRBD1 (6 bases). CDR1 is GTSNPN, CDR2 SVGIG, per germline (reference sequence). With 5 bases removed from V and 4 bases from J, the gap between germline ends came to 14 bases. The CDR3 runs to 13 residues.

The gene calls are TRBV10-1 and TRBJ1-4, with D possibly being TRBD1 (5 bases). CDR1 and CDR2 (germline): WNHNN, SYGVQD (reference sequence). The CDR3 is 14 amino acids. Trimming took off 1 base at V and 10 bases at J, with 13 bases between the two ends. CDR3 residues: CASSELQESRKLFF. The DNA for the CDR3 is TGCGCCAGCAGTGAGTTACAGGAGAGCCGAAAACTGTTTTTT.

The genes are TRBV18 and TRBJ2-7; a possible D gene is TRBD1 (8 bases). V lost 2 bases to trimming and J lost 5 bases, with 28 bases between them. Germline assignment: CDR1 KGHSH and CDR2 LQKENI. This CDR3 contains 19 residues. DNA of the CDR3: TGTGCCAGCTCACCAAGTACCGCAATGGGGGGGGACAGGAGACACGAGCAGTACTTC. Its protein is CASSPSTAMGGDRRHEQYF. The variable domain in full, completed from reference TRBV18 and TRBJ2-7, reads NAGVMQNPRHLVRRRGQEARLRCSPMKGHSHVYWYRQLPEEGLKFMVYLQKENIIDESGMPKERFSAEFPKEGPSILRIQQVVRGDSAAYFCASSPSTAMGGDRRHEQYFGPGTRLTVT.

This clone was seen just once. The CDR3 DNA is TGTGCCAGCACAGGGCCCTTCAATGAGCAGTTCTTC. Translated, it gives CASTGPFNEQFF. The rearrangement uses TRBV7-9 and TRBJ2-1, with a possible D match to TRBD1 (5 bases). V was clipped by 7 bases and J by 6 bases, with 10 bases between them. CDR1 and CDR2 from the germline V gene are SEHNR and FQNEAQ (reference sequence). The CDR3 is 12 residues long. Full variable domain (missing parts from reference TRBV7-9 and TRBJ2-1): DTGVSQNPRHKITKRGQNVTFRCDPISEHNRLYWYRQTLGQGPEFLTYFQNEAQLEKSRLLSDRFSAERPKGSFSTLEIQRTEQGDSAMYLCASTGPFNEQFFGPGTRLTVL.